Listed below are T cell receptor beta chains from one sample, sequenced in a study of blood T cell repertoires in COVID-19. Some clones are missing from TCRdb's copy, which holds only in-frame ones; the method was immunoSEQ multiplex PCR. In the table there are 120,000 or so clones, approximately 90% of which are singletons. The sequencing sample was made of peripheral blood. Receptor source: a human donor in a cohort sampled during active COVID-19. Both conserved end residues are part of each CDR3. A D gene is named only where the DNA matches it firmly. Expanded clones are given a class, and other clones once, few, many or no size at all.

d_call j_call clone_size v_call cdr3_aa cdr3_nt
- TRBJ1-6 - TRBV6-1 CASSEGLLGSPLHF TGTGCCAGCAGTGAGGGACTTTTGGGATCACCCCTCCACTTT
TRBD1 TRBJ2-7 - TRBV28 CASSFYRGYEQYF TGTGCCAGCAGTTTCTACAGGGGTTACGAGCAGTACTTC
- TRBJ1-2 - TRBV5-1 CASSSDTYGYTF TGCGCCAGCAGCTCTGACACGTATGGCTACACCTTC
- TRBJ2-7 - TRBV2 CASKVATGGLEQYF TGTGCCAGCAAAGTAGCGACAGGTGGACTTGAGCAGTACTTC
TRBD2 TRBJ2-3 - TRBV6-4 CASSGTGGEGDTQYF TGTGCCAGCAGTGGCACGGGAGGAGAGGGGGATACGCAGTATTTT
- TRBJ1-2 once TRBV4-1 CASSQDSGASYGYTF TGCGCCAGCAGCCAAGATAGTGGGGCAAGCTATGGCTACACCTTC
- TRBJ2-5 - TRBV29-1 CSVGRETQYF TGCAGCGTTGGTCGGGAGACCCAGTACTTC
TRBD2 TRBJ2-1 - TRBV14 CASSQDKGGTSGYSYNEQFF TGTGCCAGCAGCCAAGATAAGGGGGGAACTAGCGGATACTCCTACAATGAGCAGTTCTTC
- TRBJ1-6 - TRBV6-5 CASRQTGTHSPLHF TGTGCCAGCAGACAAACAGGGACGCATTCACCCCTCCACTTT
- TRBJ2-7 - TRBV7-6 CASSSETGSSYEQYF TGTGCCAGCAGCTCAGAAACGGGGAGCTCCTACGAGCAGTACTTC
- TRBJ2-7 - TRBV5-1 CASSLERAVYEQYF TGCGCCAGCAGCTTGGAGAGGGCAGTCTACGAGCAGTACTTC
TRBD2 TRBJ2-3 few TRBV29-1 CSAKHGTSGRGDTQYF TGCAGCGCGAAACACGGGACTAGCGGGAGAGGGGATACGCAGTATTTT
- TRBJ2-5 once TRBV5-5 CASSLAGGEETQYF TGTGCCAGCAGCTTGGCTGGAGGCGAGGAGACCCAGTACTTC
TRBD1 TRBJ1-5 - TRBV28 CASSHRGYNQPQHF TGTGCCAGCAGTCACAGGGGATACAATCAGCCCCAGCATTTT
TRBD1 TRBJ2-7 - TRBV5-1 CASRQGASYEQYF TGCGCCAGCAGACAGGGGGCTTCATACGAGCAGTACTTC
TRBD1 TRBJ2-1 - TRBV7-9 CASSHGQDAANEQFF TGTGCCAGCAGCCATGGACAGGACGCGGCGAATGAGCAGTTCTTC
TRBD2 TRBJ2-1 - TRBV28 CASYQASGLEYEQFF TGTGCCAGTTACCAGGCTAGCGGCCTTGAGTATGAGCAGTTCTTC
TRBD2 TRBJ2-2 - TRBV3-1/TRBV3-2 CASSQDGGLAGGPGELFF TGTGCCAGCAGCCAAGATGGGGGACTAGCGGGAGGGCCCGGGGAGCTGTTTTTT
TRBD2 TRBJ2-3 once TRBV28 CASSLLAGVVEDTQYF TGTGCCAGCAGTCTACTAGCGGGAGTAGTGGAAGATACGCAGTATTTT
TRBD1 TRBJ2-7 - TRBV6-5 CASSSLRGQGSYEQYF TGTGCCAGCAGTTCCCTCCGGGGACAGGGCTCCTACGAGCAGTACTTC
TRBD2 TRBJ2-7 once TRBV24-1 CATSDPLGSGSENEQYF TGTGCCACCAGTGATCCCTTGGGAAGCGGGAGTGAAAACGAGCAGTACTTC
TRBD2 TRBJ2-1 - TRBV6-5 CASTSLAVSYNEQFF TGTGCCAGCACCTCACTAGCGGTTTCCTACAATGAGCAGTTCTTC
TRBD2 TRBJ2-2 - TRBV27 CASSRWTSGYTGELFF TGTGCCAGCAGTCGGTGGACTAGCGGTTACACCGGGGAGCTGTTTTTT
TRBD1 TRBJ1-2 - TRBV7-2 CASRGQGNYGYTF TGTGCCAGCAGAGGACAGGGCAACTATGGCTACACCTTC
TRBD1 TRBJ1-3 - TRBV10-3 CAISEGNRGLTSGNTIYF TGTGCCATCAGTGAGGGTAACAGGGGGCTGACCTCTGGAAACACCATATATTTT
- TRBJ2-7 - TRBV7-9 CASSLDGGLYEQYF TGTGCCAGCAGCTTAGACGGGGGACTTTACGAGCAGTACTTC
TRBD1 TRBJ2-5 few TRBV5-1 CASSAGQAGETQYF TGCGCCAGCAGCGCCGGACAGGCGGGAGAGACCCAGTACTTC
- TRBJ2-7 - TRBV6-5 CASNPRGDGYEQYF TGTGCCAGTAACCCCAGGGGGGATGGGTACGAGCAGTACTTC
- TRBJ2-1 - TRBV29-1 CSCPTGVYNEQFF TGCAGCTGTCCGACGGGGGTCTACAATGAGCAGTTCTTC
TRBD1 TRBJ2-5 once TRBV19 CASSMGDRHGETQYF TGTGCCAGTAGTATGGGGGACAGGCATGGGGAGACCCAGTACTTC
TRBD2 TRBJ2-5 - TRBV7-9 CASSPVLRGGLETQYF TGTGCCAGCAGCCCTGTGCTTCGGGGGGGACTGGAGACCCAGTACTTC
TRBD2 TRBJ2-6 - TRBV6-5 CASSYGGAGANVLTF TGTGCCAGCAGTTACGGGGGGGCTGGGGCCAACGTCCTGACTTTC
- TRBJ1-1 - TRBV6-1 CASSEDQVNTEAFF TGTGCCAGCAGTGAAGACCAGGTGAACACTGAAGCTTTCTTT
- TRBJ2-7 - TRBV12-3/TRBV12-4 CASSFTSYEQYF TGTGCCAGCAGTTTCACATCCTACGAGCAGTACTTC
TRBD2 TRBJ2-3 - TRBV2 CASSPSGSGPDTQYF TGTGCCAGCAGTCCTAGCGGGAGTGGGCCAGATACGCAGTATTTT
TRBD1 TRBJ2-7 few TRBV9 CASSSRDRGYPYEQYF TGTGCCAGCAGCAGCCGGGACAGGGGCTATCCCTACGAGCAGTACTTC
- TRBJ2-7 - TRBV6-1 CASSEASTSSYEQYF TGTGCCAGCAGTGAAGCCTCGACTAGTTCCTACGAGCAGTACTTC
TRBD2 TRBJ2-2 - TRBV7-7 CASSFTGTSVSGELFF TGTGCTAGCAGCTTTACCGGGACTAGCGTGAGCGGGGAGCTGTTTTTT
TRBD2 TRBJ2-5 - TRBV4-1 CASSQGLLAGGGTQYF TGCGCCAGCAGCCAAGGTTTACTAGCGGGGGGCGGGACCCAGTACTTC
TRBD1 TRBJ1-3 - TRBV5-1 CASSPGQGSGNTIYF TGCGCCAGCAGCCCGGGACAGGGGAGCGGAAACACCATATATTTT
- TRBJ1-6 - TRBV18 CASSPLGGNSPLHF TGTGCCAGCTCACCGCTGGGGGGTAATTCACCCCTCCACTTT
- TRBJ2-7 - TRBV19 CASSRITGTPFDEQYF TGTGCCAGTAGTCGAATCACCGGGACTCCCTTCGACGAGCAGTACTTC
- TRBJ2-7 - TRBV11-2 CASSLRTDYEQYF TGTGCCAGCAGCCTCCGGACAGATTACGAGCAGTACTTC
- TRBJ2-1 - TRBV18 CASSPGLGFNEQFF TGTGCCAGCTCACCGGGGCTAGGCTTCAATGAGCAGTTCTTC
- TRBJ1-5 once TRBV4-1 CASSQVHSGNQPQHF TGCGCCAGCAGCCAAGTCCACTCAGGAAATCAGCCCCAGCATTTT
TRBD2 TRBJ2-3 - TRBV3-1/TRBV3-2 CASSPGLALRGTDTQYF TGTGCCAGCAGCCCGGGACTAGCGCTAAGGGGCACAGATACGCAGTATTTT
TRBD1 TRBJ1-5 - TRBV2 CASSWTGNSNQPQHF TGTGCCAGCAGCTGGACAGGAAATAGCAATCAGCCCCAGCATTTT
TRBD1 TRBJ1-2 - TRBV5-6 CASSSGQNYGYTF TGTGCCAGCAGTTCGGGACAGAATTATGGCTACACCTTC
- TRBJ2-7 - TRBV5-5 CASSLAGSYEQYF TGTGCCAGCAGCTTGGCGGGCTCCTACGAGCAGTACTTC
TRBD1 TRBJ2-5 - TRBV10-3 CAISRGQGQETQYF TGTGCCATCAGCCGCGGACAGGGGCAAGAGACCCAGTACTTC
- TRBJ2-5 - TRBV11-1 CASSPTDQETQYF TGTGCCAGCAGCCCGACAGACCAAGAGACCCAGTACTTC